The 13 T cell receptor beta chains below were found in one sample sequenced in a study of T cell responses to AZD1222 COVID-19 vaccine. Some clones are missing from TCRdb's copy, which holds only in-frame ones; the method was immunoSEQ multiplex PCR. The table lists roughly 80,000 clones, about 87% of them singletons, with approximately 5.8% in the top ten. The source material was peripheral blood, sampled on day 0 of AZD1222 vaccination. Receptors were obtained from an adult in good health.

The CDR3 loop reads CASSIGDSGNTIYF. The CDR3 DNA is TGCGCCAGCAGCATAGGGGACTCTGGAAACACCATATATTTT. The V call is TRBV5-1, the J call TRBJ1-3; a weak D match, TRBD1 (5 bases). Trimming cost V 4 bases and J 0 bases, with 8 bases left between them. From germline, CDR1 is SGHRS and CDR2 YFSETQ. CDR3 size: 14 residues.

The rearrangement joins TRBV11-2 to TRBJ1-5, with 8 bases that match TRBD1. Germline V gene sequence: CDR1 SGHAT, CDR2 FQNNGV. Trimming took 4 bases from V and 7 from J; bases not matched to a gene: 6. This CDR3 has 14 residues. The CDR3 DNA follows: TGTGCCAGCAGCTACGCTGGACAGGGACAGCCCCAGCATTTT. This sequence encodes CASSYAGQGQPQHF.

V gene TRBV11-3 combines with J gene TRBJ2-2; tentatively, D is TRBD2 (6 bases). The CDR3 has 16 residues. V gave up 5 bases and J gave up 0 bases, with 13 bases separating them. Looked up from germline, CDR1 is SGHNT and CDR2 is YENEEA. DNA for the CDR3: TGTGCCAGCAGCGCATGGGGGGAGACGAACACCGGGGAGCTGTTTTTT. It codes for CASSAWGETNTGELFF.

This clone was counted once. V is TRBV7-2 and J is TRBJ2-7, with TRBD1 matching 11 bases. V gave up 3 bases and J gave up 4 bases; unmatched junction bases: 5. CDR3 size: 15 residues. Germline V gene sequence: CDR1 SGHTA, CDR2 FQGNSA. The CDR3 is CASSLSGTGGYEQYF. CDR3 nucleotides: TGTGCCAGCAGCTTGTCCGGGACAGGGGGTTACGAGCAGTACTTC.

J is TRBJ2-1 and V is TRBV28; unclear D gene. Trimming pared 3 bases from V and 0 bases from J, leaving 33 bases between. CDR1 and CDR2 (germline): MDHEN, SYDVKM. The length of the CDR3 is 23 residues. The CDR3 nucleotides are TGTGCCAGCAGTTTCCCCTCTTCTGACGGCAGGTCCCATACTGGAAGCTCCTACAATGAGCAGTTCTTC. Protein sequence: CASSFPSSDGRSHTGSSYNEQFF.

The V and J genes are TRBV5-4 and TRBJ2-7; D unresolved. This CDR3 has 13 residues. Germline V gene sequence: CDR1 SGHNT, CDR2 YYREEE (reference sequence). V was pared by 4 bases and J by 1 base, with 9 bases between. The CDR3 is CASSTDISYEQYF. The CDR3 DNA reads TGTGCCAGCAGCACCGACATTTCCTACGAGCAGTACTTC.

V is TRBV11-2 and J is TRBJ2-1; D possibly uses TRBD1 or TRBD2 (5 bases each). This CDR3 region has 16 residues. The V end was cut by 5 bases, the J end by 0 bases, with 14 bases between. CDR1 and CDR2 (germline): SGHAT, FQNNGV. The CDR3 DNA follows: TGTGCCAGCAGCGTCAGGGACGCGAGCTCCTACAATGAGCAGTTCTTC. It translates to CASSVRDASSYNEQFF.

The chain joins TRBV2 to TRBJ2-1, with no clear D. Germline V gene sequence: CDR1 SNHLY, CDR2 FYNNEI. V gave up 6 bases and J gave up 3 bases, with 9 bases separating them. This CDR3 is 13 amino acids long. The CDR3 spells CASRLLSYNEQFF. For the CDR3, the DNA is TGTGCCAGCAGATTGCTGAGCTACAATGAGCAGTTCTTC. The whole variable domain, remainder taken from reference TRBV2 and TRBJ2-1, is EPEVTQTPSHQVTQMGQEVILRCVPISNHLYFYWYRQILGQKVEFLVSFYNNEISEKSEIFDDQFSVERPDGSNFTLKIRSTKLEDSAMYFCASRLLSYNEQFFGPGTRLTVL.

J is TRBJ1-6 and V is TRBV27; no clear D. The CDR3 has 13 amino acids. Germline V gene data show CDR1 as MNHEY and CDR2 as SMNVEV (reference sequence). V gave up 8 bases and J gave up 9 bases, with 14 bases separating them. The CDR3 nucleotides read TGTGCCAGCTCCCCCGTCGGGTTTTCACCCCTCCACTTT. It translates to CASSPVGFSPLHF.

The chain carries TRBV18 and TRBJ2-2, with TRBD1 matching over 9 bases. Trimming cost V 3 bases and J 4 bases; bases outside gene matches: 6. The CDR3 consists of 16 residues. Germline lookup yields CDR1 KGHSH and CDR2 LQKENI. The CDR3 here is CASSPAGTGPTGELFF. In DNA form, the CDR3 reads TGTGCCAGCTCACCCGCCGGGACAGGGCCCACCGGGGAGCTGTTTTTT.

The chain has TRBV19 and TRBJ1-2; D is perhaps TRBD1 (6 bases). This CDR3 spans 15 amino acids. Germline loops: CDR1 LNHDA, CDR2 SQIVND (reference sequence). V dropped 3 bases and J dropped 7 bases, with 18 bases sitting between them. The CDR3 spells CASSMDWGQVFGYTF. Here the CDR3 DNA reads TGTGCCAGTAGTATGGATTGGGGACAAGTGTTTGGCTACACCTTC.

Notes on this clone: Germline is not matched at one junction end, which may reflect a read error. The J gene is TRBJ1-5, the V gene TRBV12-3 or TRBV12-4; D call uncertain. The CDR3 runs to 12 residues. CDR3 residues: CASSLGPAPQHF. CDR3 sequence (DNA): TGTGCCAGCAGCTTAGGGCCGGCGCCCCAGCATTTT.

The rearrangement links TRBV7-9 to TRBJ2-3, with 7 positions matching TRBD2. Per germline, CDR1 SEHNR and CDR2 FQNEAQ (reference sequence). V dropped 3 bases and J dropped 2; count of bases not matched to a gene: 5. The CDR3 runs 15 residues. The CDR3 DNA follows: TGTGCCAGCAGCTTGGCTAGCGGTTTCACAGATACGCAGTATTTT. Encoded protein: CASSLASGFTDTQYF.